This is a list of T cell receptor beta chains from one sample in a study of metastatic and nonmetastatic thyroid tumors. TCRdb re-processed the PCR reads through MiXCR. This repertoire shows 60,000 to 75,000 clones, just over 4% found once; its top ten account for more than 20%. The specimen was blood. Every receptor here comes from a female donor with papillary thyroid cancer or a benign thyroid nodule (not recorded which). Some clones in this sample may be carry-over from other donors' samples. Each CDR3 is given with its conserved first and last residue. D genes are given only for firm matches. Clone size is shown for a subset of rows, as once, few, many or a class of expanded clone.

d_gene: .; j_gene: TRBJ1-2; v_gene: TRBV3-1; abundance: many; CDR3nt: TGTGCCAGCAGTCGTGGGGCGTCCTATGGCTACACCTTC; CDR3aa: CASSRGASYGYTF
d_gene: TRBD2; j_gene: TRBJ2-2; v_gene: TRBV12-5; abundance: few; CDR3nt: TGTGCTAGTTGCCCCGGGACTAGCGGTAGGGCGAACACCGGGGAGCTGTTTTTT; CDR3aa: CASCPGTSGRANTGELFF
d_gene: .; j_gene: TRBJ2-3; v_gene: TRBV7-8; abundance: .; CDR3nt: TGTGCCAGCAACCTAGGGGCATGTAGATTCACAGATACGCAGTATTTT; CDR3aa: CASNLGACRFTDTQYF
d_gene: .; j_gene: TRBJ2-7; v_gene: TRBV5-6; abundance: .; CDR3nt: TGTGCCAGCAGCTTTCCGTTGCGGGGAGATGAGCAGTACTTC; CDR3aa: CASSFPLRGDEQYF
d_gene: TRBD1; j_gene: TRBJ1-3; v_gene: TRBV12-3/TRBV12-4; abundance: many; CDR3nt: TGTGCCAGCAAAATCCGGGACAGGCGGTCCGGAAACACCATATATTTT; CDR3aa: CASKIRDRRSGNTIYF
d_gene: .; j_gene: TRBJ1-3; v_gene: TRBV12-3/TRBV12-4; abundance: many; CDR3nt: TGTGCCAGCAGCCCAGTCAGCTCTGGAAACACCATATATTTT; CDR3aa: CASSPVSSGNTIYF
d_gene: .; j_gene: TRBJ1-5; v_gene: TRBV20-1; abundance: .; CDR3nt: TGCAGTGCTACGGGGGGCAACAATCAGCCCCAGCATTTT; CDR3aa: CSATGGNNQPQHF
d_gene: .; j_gene: TRBJ1-5; v_gene: TRBV6-1; abundance: many; CDR3nt: TGTGCCAGCAGTGAACAGGAGGGCGGGGTTCAGCCCCAGCATTTT; CDR3aa: CASSEQEGGVQPQHF
d_gene: TRBD2; j_gene: TRBJ2-1; v_gene: TRBV5-1; abundance: many; CDR3nt: TGCGCCAGCAGCTTTTTGGCGGGAGGGGGTAATGAGCAGTTCTTC; CDR3aa: CASSFLAGGGNEQFF
d_gene: .; j_gene: TRBJ1-5; v_gene: TRBV24-1; abundance: few; CDR3nt: TGTGCCACCAGTGATTCCGGGACATGGAAGAGCAATCATCCCCAGCATTTT; CDR3aa: CATSDSGTWKSNHPQHF
d_gene: TRBD2; j_gene: TRBJ2-3; v_gene: TRBV20-1; abundance: many; CDR3nt: TGCAGTGCTAGAGGAGCGGGAGGGCCAGCAGATACGCAGTATTTT; CDR3aa: CSARGAGGPADTQYF
d_gene: TRBD2; j_gene: TRBJ2-5; v_gene: TRBV5-1; abundance: many; CDR3nt: TGCGCCAGCAGCTTAGAGGGCGGGAGCCGGCGGACCCAGTACTTC; CDR3aa: CASSLEGGSRRTQYF
d_gene: TRBD1; j_gene: TRBJ1-2; v_gene: TRBV20-1; abundance: many; CDR3nt: TGCAGTGCTAGACAAACGTCGGGGACAGGGTTTGGCTACACCTTC; CDR3aa: CSARQTSGTGFGYTF
d_gene: .; j_gene: TRBJ2-7; v_gene: TRBV5-1; abundance: many; CDR3nt: TGCGCCAGCAGCTTGGGACAGTATAACTCCTACGAGCAGTACTTC; CDR3aa: CASSLGQYNSYEQYF
d_gene: TRBD2; j_gene: TRBJ2-7; v_gene: TRBV18; abundance: many; CDR3nt: TGTGCCAGCTCACCACCGGGGCTAGCGGGGGACGAGCAGTACTTC; CDR3aa: CASSPPGLAGDEQYF
d_gene: TRBD1; j_gene: TRBJ2-3; v_gene: TRBV15; abundance: many; CDR3nt: TGTGCCACCAGCGAGACAGGGAGATGGAATACGCAGTATTTT; CDR3aa: CATSETGRWNTQYF